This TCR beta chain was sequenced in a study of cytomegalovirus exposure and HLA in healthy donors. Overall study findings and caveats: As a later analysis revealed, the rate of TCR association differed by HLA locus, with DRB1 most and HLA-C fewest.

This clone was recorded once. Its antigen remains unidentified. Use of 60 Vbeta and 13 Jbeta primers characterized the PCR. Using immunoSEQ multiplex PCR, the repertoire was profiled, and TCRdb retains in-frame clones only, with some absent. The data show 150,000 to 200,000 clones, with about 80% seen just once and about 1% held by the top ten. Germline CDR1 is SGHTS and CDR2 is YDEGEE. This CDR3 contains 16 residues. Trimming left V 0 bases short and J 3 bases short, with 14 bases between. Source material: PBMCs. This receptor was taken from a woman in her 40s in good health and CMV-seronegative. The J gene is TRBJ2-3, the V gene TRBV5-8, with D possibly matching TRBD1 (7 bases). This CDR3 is CASSLAGGGRTDTQYF. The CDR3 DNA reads TGTGCCAGCAGCTTGGCAGGGGGAGGTAGGACAGATACGCAGTATTTT.